Presented here are 6 T cell receptor beta chains from one specimen sequenced in a study of T cell responses to AZD1222 COVID-19 vaccine. Sequenced by immunoSEQ multiplex PCR; TCRdb stores in-frame clones only, minus some. The table records over 150,000 clones, 92% of them present only once. Source: peripheral blood, taken on day 0 of MenACWY control vaccination. These receptors were collected from an adult in good health.

This chain links TRBV4-3 with TRBJ1-1, with TRBD1 as a possible D gene (5 bases). Trimming left V 4 bases short and J 3 bases short, with 15 bases between. The V gene's germline CDR1 is LGHNA and CDR2 YSLEER. The CDR3 consists of 15 residues. CDR3 in DNA: TGCGCCAGCAGCCCGGGGACCTCGGTCGACACTGAAGCTTTCTTT. Translation: CASSPGTSVDTEAFF.

This clone was picked up a small number of times. The junction differs from germline at one of its ends, possibly a read error. This chain uses TRBV6-5 with TRBJ2-2; TRBD2 is a possible D gene (6 bases). This CDR3 is built from 13 residues. Germline-derived CDR1 and CDR2 are MNHEY and SVGAGI. CDR3 nucleotides: TGTGCCGGTCGGGGACTGAACCCCGGGGAGCTGTTTTTT. It specifies CAGRGLNPGELFF.

V usage is TRBV4-2 and J usage is TRBJ1-4, with 7 positions matching TRBD1. The CDR3 contains 19 residues. Germline CDR1 and CDR2: LGHNA and YNFKEQ. The ends lost 2 bases at V and 0 bases at J; junction bases unmatched: 12. The CDR3 reads CASSQPRGGGPSTNEKLFF. CDR3 coding DNA: TGTGCCAGCAGCCAACCCCGGGGAGGGGGCCCCTCAACTAATGAAAAACTGTTTTTT.

J is TRBJ1-1 and V is TRBV6-1, with D uncertain. CDR1 and CDR2 (germline): MNHNS, SASEGT. The ends were cut back, 2 bases at V and 4 bases at J, with 8 bases in the middle. The CDR3 length is 13 residues. The CDR3 DNA sequence: TGTGCCAGCAGTGAAAGGACGCCCACTGAAGCTTTCTTT. It is translated as CASSERTPTEAFF.

The genes are TRBV3-1 (or the pseudogene TRBV3-2) and TRBJ1-2, with D maybe TRBD1 (5 bases). Trimming removed 0 bases at V and 6 bases at J, with 17 bases between. Looked up from germline, CDR1 is LGHDT and CDR2 is YNNKEL (reference sequence). This CDR3 region has 16 residues. In nucleotides, the CDR3 is TGTGCCAGCAGCCAAGATACGGTCCCAGGGAGGCATGGCTACACCTTC. It codes for CASSQDTVPGRHGYTF.

This sequence joins TRBV4-2 and TRBJ2-6, with D possibly TRBD1 on 6 matching bases. V shed 2 bases and J shed 4 bases, with 21 bases lying between them. The CDR3 runs 19 residues. CDR1 is LGHNA and CDR2 is YNFKEQ in the germline V gene. The CDR3 spells CASSQRGTLSVGGANVLTF. For the CDR3, the DNA is TGTGCCAGCAGCCAAAGGGGGACACTATCCGTCGGAGGGGCCAACGTCCTGACTTTC.